This T cell receptor beta chain appears in the sequencing data of a study of Ad26.COV2.S vaccination and SARS-CoV-2 variants. The treatment denotes: roughly 18 received Ad26.COV2.S at low or high dose, single or two shots; about 5 received placebo; per-sample allocation not given. The samples date from day 63 after the first vaccine or placebo injection. The study used a vaccine consisting of an Ad26 vector that expressed Wuhan-strain SARS-CoV-2 spike. This CDR3 contains 14 residues. Germline V CDR1 and CDR2: LGHDT, YNNKEL (reference sequence). The germline V and J ends were trimmed by 0 bases and 8 bases, with 13 bases remaining between them. This clone appeared a single time. The protocol was immunoSEQ multiplex PCR, while the TCRdb copy is restricted to in-frame clones and leaves out a portion. The table shows 300,000 to 500,000 clones, with approximately 86% occurring only once.

Source: peripheral blood, taken in a trial of Ad26.COV2.S vaccine versus placebo. This chain links TRBV3-1 (or the pseudogene TRBV3-2) with TRBJ1-2; maybe TRBD1 (6 bases). The origin of this receptor is a person between 18 and 65 years old who received the Ad26.COV2.S COVID-19 vaccine or a placebo. CDR3 loop: CASSQDLGAAGYTF. The DNA of the CDR3 is TGTGCCAGCAGCCAAGATTTGGGGGCGGCGGGCTACACCTTC.